This entry features one TCR beta chain sequence. The antigen is undetermined. This CDR3 spans 15 amino acids. The V segment lost 5 bases and the J segment 2 bases; nucleotides outside the gene matches: 5. The germline CDR1 and CDR2 sequences are SGHTA and FQGNSA. Regarding time point: time of PML onset. After about 16 to 60 months on natalizumab, the natalizumab-treated patients developed PML. The T3 samples were drawn when PML began. This table comes from immunoSEQ multiplex PCR, and its TCRdb copy is limited to in-frame clones, with some not included. The data hold fewer than 40,000 clones, with 87% observed a single time. This record comes from a study of multiple sclerosis patients with progressive multifocal leukoencephalopathy. Points from the study as a whole: Before and during natalizumab, the clones expanded at PML already existed.

The V and J genes are TRBV7-2 and TRBJ1-4; 7 positions agree with TRBD1. Sequencing was performed on PBMCs, taken from a patient treated with natalizumab. The receptor was derived from a woman between 35 and 50 years old with progressive multifocal leukoencephalopathy. The CDR3 is CASSARGTTNEKLFF. In nucleotides, the CDR3 is TGTGCCAGCAGCGCCAGGGGGACCACTAATGAAAAACTGTTTTTT. Complete variable domain (other parts from reference TRBV7-2 and TRBJ1-4): GAGVSQSPSNKVTEKGKDVELRCDPISGHTALYWYRQSLGQGLEFLIYFQGNSAPDKSGLPSDRFSAERTGGSVSTLTIQRTQQEDSAVYLCASSARGTTNEKLFFGSGTQLSVL.